This T cell receptor beta chain was identified during a study of blood T cell repertoires in COVID-19. Clones were sequenced by immunoSEQ multiplex PCR, and TCRdb holds only the in-frame ones, with some missing. The repertoire holds approximately 120,000 clones, with more than 65% as singletons. The CDR3 has 15 residues. V lost 4 bases, J lost 6 bases, and 15 bases lay in between. Germline V lookup: CDR1 LNHDA, CDR2 SQIVND (reference sequence). Sequences were obtained from peripheral blood. The source is a woman aged 70-85 years with acute or convalescent COVID-19. The V and J genes are TRBV19 and TRBJ2-2, with D unresolved. The DNA of the CDR3 is TGTGCCAGTAGTAAAGCCCTCAGCGTACCCGGGGAGCTGTTTTTT. It yields the protein CASSKALSVPGELFF. Based on the CDR3 plus reference TRBV19 and TRBJ2-2, the full variable domain is DGGITQSPKYLFRKEGQNVTLSCEQNLNHDAMYWYRQDPGQGLRLIYYSQIVNDFQKGDIAEGYSVSREKKESFPLTVTSAQKNPTAFYLCASSKALSVPGELFFGEGSRLTVL.